Listed below are T cell receptor beta chains from one sample, sequenced in a study of neurological immune-mediated disorders. TCRdb re-called the 5' RACE reads with MiXCR, one entry per CDR3 protein. The data contain approximately 50,000 distinct CDR3 sequences, about 3.5% of them singletons. Material: PBMCs. These receptors came from a man aged 25-45 years with multiple sclerosis. Each CDR3 is given with its conserved first and last residue. A D gene is named only where the DNA matches it firmly. Not all rows give a size; the values are once, few, many and, for expanded clones, a class.

.,.,TRBV18,TRBJ1-1,CASSPMRGYTEAFF,TGTGCCAGCTCACCGATGAGGGGCTACACTGAAGCTTTCTTT
many,TRBD1,TRBV4-1,TRBJ1-4,CASSQDPTGGGSRFF,TGCGCCAGCAGCCAAGATCCCACAGGGGGCGGCTCTCGGTTTTTT
many,.,TRBV15,TRBJ2-7,CATSRDLGGNEQYF,TGTGCCACCAGCAGAGATTTGGGGGGCAACGAGCAGTACTTC
many,.,TRBV5-1,TRBJ1-1,CASSWNSGDGQPPFF,TGCGCCAGCAGCTGGAATTCAGGGGATGGCCAACCGCCTTTCTTT
many,TRBD1,TRBV6-5,TRBJ1-5,CASSPGTGDQPQHF,TGTGCCAGCAGTCCAGGGACAGGGGATCAGCCCCAGCATTTT
many,TRBD2,TRBV28,TRBJ2-1,CASSFGLAGGYEQFF,TGTGCCAGCAGTTTCGGACTAGCGGGAGGATATGAGCAGTTCTTC
many,TRBD1,TRBV5-1,TRBJ2-5,CASSPGQAQETQYF,TGCGCCAGCAGCCCTGGACAGGCACAAGAGACCCAGTACTTC
many,.,TRBV5-1,TRBJ1-6,CASSYREPDNSPLHF,TGCGCCAGCAGCTACCGGGAACCAGATAATTCACCCCTCCACTTT
many,.,TRBV7-9,TRBJ1-1,CASSPYRGNTEAFF,TGTGCCAGCAGCCCTTACAGAGGGAACACTGAAGCTTTCTTT
many,.,TRBV12-3/TRBV12-4,TRBJ2-5,CASSLAGTLQETQYF,TGTGCCAGCAGTTTGGCGGGAACCCTACAAGAGACCCAGTACTTC
many,.,TRBV7-3,TRBJ2-7,CASRAYEQYF,TGTGCCAGCAGAGCCTACGAGCAGTACTTC
few,.,TRBV7-9,TRBJ1-1,CASKENTEAFF,TGTGCCAGCAAAGAGAACACTGAAGCTTTCTTT
many,.,TRBV18,TRBJ1-5,CASSLTSASNQPQHF,TGTGCCAGCTCACTCACATCGGCCAGCAATCAGCCCCAGCATTTT
.,.,TRBV5-1,TRBJ1-4,CASSLGGVFEKLFF,TGCGCCAGCAGCTTGGGGGGAGTTTTTGAAAAACTGTTTTTT
many,.,TRBV6-2/TRBV6-3,TRBJ1-1,CASTSVFEAFF,TGTGCCAGCACCTCGGTCTTTGAAGCTTTCTTT
many,.,TRBV6-4,TRBJ1-2,CASSLHRTELTEGYTF,TGTGCCAGCAGTCTGCACCGGACGGAGCTAACTGAGGGCTACACCTTC
many,TRBD1,TRBV6-5,TRBJ2-7,CASSYSGTGVKEQYF,TGTGCCAGCAGTTACTCCGGGACAGGGGTAAAGGAGCAGTACTTC
many,TRBD2,TRBV6-5,TRBJ2-1,CASRNPGERGGYEQFF,TGTGCCAGCAGGAACCCCGGAGAGCGGGGGGGGTATGAGCAGTTCTTC
many,.,TRBV7-2,TRBJ1-1,CASSVHRVRSTEAFF,TGTGCCAGCAGCGTCCACAGGGTTCGAAGTACTGAAGCTTTCTTT
many,.,TRBV9,TRBJ1-1,CASSRGTHAFF,TGTGCCAGCAGCCGAGGGACCCACGCTTTCTTT
many,.,TRBV3-1,TRBJ1-1,CASSPLLGSNTEAFF,TGTGCCAGCAGCCCACTGCTAGGGTCGAACACTGAAGCTTTCTTT
many,.,TRBV10-3,TRBJ2-1,CAVRDGNEQFF,TGTGCCGTCAGGGATGGGAATGAGCAGTTCTTC
many,.,TRBV5-1,TRBJ2-4,CASSLEGSLAKNIQYF,TGCGCCAGCAGCTTGGAAGGGTCTTTAGCCAAAAACATTCAGTACTTC
many,TRBD1,TRBV20-1,TRBJ2-7,CSARPGQGLHEQYF,TGCAGTGCTAGACCGGGACAGGGTTTACACGAGCAGTACTTC
many,TRBD1,TRBV5-1,TRBJ2-1,CASSGGTGFSNEQFF,TGCGCCAGCAGCGGGGGGACAGGGTTTAGTAATGAGCAGTTCTTC
many,.,TRBV12-3/TRBV12-4,TRBJ2-1,CASSLISGRHNNEQFF,TGTGCCAGCAGTTTAATTTCGGGACGCCATAACAATGAGCAGTTCTTC
.,.,TRBV20-1,TRBJ2-1,CSASPVNEQFF,TGCAGTGCTAGTCCGGTAAATGAGCAGTTCTTC
many,TRBD1,TRBV29-1,TRBJ1-4,CSVTTGTGDEKLFF,TGCAGCGTTACCACCGGGACAGGGGACGAAAAACTGTTTTTT
many,.,TRBV20-1,TRBJ1-2,CSARRGDNYGYTF,TGCAGTGCAAGAAGGGGGGATAACTATGGCTACACCTTC
many,.,TRBV7-9,TRBJ2-7,CASSPDSYSYEQYF,TGTGCCAGCAGCCCGGACTCCTACTCCTACGAGCAGTACTTC
many,.,TRBV6-6,TRBJ1-2,CASSYSLQGPYGYTF,TGTGCCAGCAGTTACTCTCTCCAGGGGCCTTATGGCTACACCTTC
many,.,TRBV5-1,TRBJ2-6,CASSLEFLGSGANVLTF,TGCGCCAGCAGCTTGGAATTCCTTGGCTCTGGGGCCAACGTCCTGACTTTC
.,.,TRBV7-6,TRBJ2-1,CASSLGGRGPAHNEQFF,TGTGCCAGCAGCTTAGGGGGGCGGGGACCAGCCCACAATGAGCAGTTCTTC
many,.,TRBV20-1,TRBJ2-7,CSATPYGAYEQYF,TGCAGTGCCACCCCTTACGGGGCCTACGAGCAGTACTTC
many,TRBD1,TRBV12-3/TRBV12-4,TRBJ1-2,CASRRDRGGRGYTF,TGTGCCAGCAGACGGGACAGGGGAGGTCGAGGCTACACCTTC
few,.,TRBV3-1,TRBJ1-6,CASSQPTGGYSPLNF,TGTGCCAGCAGCCAACCGACGGGGGGTTATTCACCCCTCAACTTT
many,.,TRBV12-3/TRBV12-4,TRBJ1-2,CASSALGNYGYTF,TGTGCCAGCAGTGCTCTAGGGAACTATGGCTACACCTTC
many,.,TRBV5-1,TRBJ2-7,CASSPISGTVYEQYF,TGCGCCAGCAGCCCCATCTCCGGGACGGTCTACGAGCAGTACTTC
many,.,TRBV12-3/TRBV12-4,TRBJ1-5,CASSPGGGRSNQPQHF,TGTGCCAGCAGCCCTGGGGGGGGCAGAAGCAATCAGCCCCAGCATTTT
many,TRBD2,TRBV3-1,TRBJ2-7,CASSQSPGGGYEQYF,TGTGCCAGCAGCCAATCTCCGGGAGGGGGCTACGAGCAGTACTTC
many,TRBD1,TRBV7-6,TRBJ1-1,CASSLTGGQSTEAFF,TGTGCCAGCAGCCTTACAGGGGGACAAAGCACTGAAGCTTTCTTT
many,.,TRBV7-2,TRBJ2-7,CASSLDWLVGSYEQYF,TGTGCCAGCAGCTTAGATTGGCTAGTGGGGTCCTACGAGCAGTACTTC
many,TRBD1,TRBV27,TRBJ2-1,CASSWTGIYNEQFF,TGTGCCAGCAGTTGGACAGGGATATACAATGAGCAGTTCTTC
.,.,TRBV4-1,TRBJ1-6,CASSLPGANSPLNF,TGCGCCAGCAGCCTTCCGGGGGCGAATTCACCCCTCAACTTT
many,.,TRBV20-1,TRBJ1-1,CSARDPTGIEAFF,TGCAGTGCTAGAGACCCAACAGGGATTGAAGCTTTCTTT
many,TRBD1,TRBV20-1,TRBJ2-5,CSADRQGAGETQYF,TGCAGTGCTGATCGACAGGGGGCGGGAGAGACCCAGTACTTC
many,TRBD1,TRBV9,TRBJ2-2,CASSVAGTGIGELFF,TGTGCCAGCAGCGTAGCCGGGACAGGGATCGGGGAGCTGTTTTTT
many,.,TRBV7-7,TRBJ2-5,CASSQTGLGETQYF,TGTGCCAGCAGCCAAACAGGGTTGGGTGAGACCCAGTACTTC
many,.,TRBV30,TRBJ2-1,CAGRGGVSSYNEQFF,TGTGCAGGGAGGGGGGGTGTCAGCTCCTACAATGAGCAGTTCTTC
many,.,TRBV6-2/TRBV6-3,TRBJ2-7,CASSYAGLYEQYF,TGTGCCAGCAGTTACGCAGGGCTCTACGAGCAGTACTTC
.,TRBD2,TRBV27,TRBJ2-1,CASSPGTSGSYNEQFF,TGTGCCAGCAGTCCCGGGACTAGCGGATCCTACAATGAGCAGTTCTTC
many,TRBD1,TRBV6-6,TRBJ1-1,CASSYPPGQSMNTEAFF,TGTGCCAGCAGCTATCCCCCGGGACAGAGCATGAACACTGAAGCTTTCTTT